This T cell receptor (beta chain) was captured in a study of blood T cell repertoires in COVID-19. The CDR3 has 16 amino acids. Germline CDR1 is MDHEN and CDR2 is SYDVKM. V trimming: 4 bases; J trimming: 2 bases; junction bases outside the gene matches: 7. Sequenced by immunoSEQ multiplex PCR; TCRdb stores in-frame clones only, minus some. The sample contains more than 250,000 clones, about 87% of which appear only once. This TCR was sampled from a woman aged 30 to 39 who had recovered from COVID-19. Material for sequencing was PBMCs or T cells enriched from blood (not recorded which). V and J are TRBV28 and TRBJ2-5, with 10 bases that match TRBD1. In DNA form, the CDR3 reads TGTGCCAGCAGTTCCTCGGGACAGGGGTGGCAAGAGACCCAGTACTTC. This encodes CASSSSGQGWQETQYF. Full variable domain (outside the CDR3, taken from reference TRBV28 and TRBJ2-5): DVKVTQSSRYLVKRTGEKVFLECVQDMDHENMFWYRQDPGLGLRLIYFSYDVKMKEKGDIPEGYSVSREKKERFSLILESASTNQTSMYLCASSSSGQGWQETQYFGPGTRLLVL.